The text below deals with one TCR beta chain. This clonotype was detected ten times or more. This clone's antigen is unknown. No base qualities exist here, and no much larger clone lies one base off it. TCR alpha and beta CDR3 regions were amplified with the iRepertoire nested amplicon-rescue multiplex PCR (arm-PCR) platform from RNA. For one-step reverse transcription and amplification, roughly 100-450 ng of tissue mRNA or PBMC total RNA was used as input. Following bead purification, Illumina adapters were added through a secondary multiplex PCR, and the libraries were then gel-purified between 200 and 400 bp. Demultiplexing relied on internal 6-nucleotide barcodes carried by the libraries. Libraries were sequenced on an Illumina MiSeq with 2x220 or 2x250 nucleotide paired-end reads. The original pipeline was this. FLASH 1.2.11 was used to merge paired reads, and BWA-MEM then aligned the reads to the GRCh37 human genome before TRA and TRB reads were extracted. V and J assignment used an IMGT-derived reference of cassette sequences and CDR3 motifs that included pseudogenes. Reads were translated in three frames, and productive CDR3s were defined by a C…FGXG motif without stop codons. Unique combinations of V-J cassette pair and CDR3 amino acid sequence were defined as clonotypes. Filtering of reads was based on Hamming distance, with the threshold set by the sequence error rate of each sample in mapped regions. TCRdb handled the public reads itself, with Q25 trimming in fastp and clone calling in MiXCR, and kept productive beta chains. Duplicate CDR3 protein sequences are folded into a single record with the most common DNA and genes. The V and J calls were not made by the authors but by TCRdb's processing. A total of a few hundred thousand distinct CDR3 sequences appear in this sample, 41% of them only once. Of the sample, more than 10% falls within the top ten clones.

This entry is derived from a study of glioma-infiltrating T cells (dated by TCRdb to the mid-2010s). Regarding the research as a whole: Low-grade gliomas were represented by WHO grade II oligodendrogliomas or astrocytomas, and glioblastomas were represented by WHO grade IV tumors that were sampled at initial rather than recurrent diagnosis. To measure how far tissue and blood T-cell populations diverged, each tissue-infiltrating repertoire was compared against the peripheral blood repertoire of the same patient. The study sequenced TCR alpha- and beta-chain repertoires from glioma tissue, from non-neoplastic brain tissue and from matched peripheral blood mononuclear cells. Blood libraries targeted roughly 4- to 11-fold sequencing coverage of 750,000 to 1,000,000 peripheral T cells. The paired cohort comprised three low-grade glioma patients, under 10 primary glioblastoma patients and three non-glioma patients contributing non-neoplastic brain tissue. Glioma patients received dexamethasone for six or fewer days before surgery. Study-level results and caveats: Patients with low tissue-blood divergence were marked by a signature set of shared blood CDR3 motifs, and this signature set was depleted in highly divergent patients. VJ-independent divergence between tissue and blood was found to be below expectation in non-neoplastic patients but above expectation in all gliomas, particularly low-grade gliomas. Only a very small number of CDR3 sequences turned up in both tissue and blood, a result put down to high CDR3 diversity combined with limited sampling. Group comparisons rested on small numbers: three non-neoplastic, three low-grade glioma and 7 or 8 glioblastoma patients.

Surgical brain or tumor specimens were cryofrozen in liquid nitrogen immediately after resection, and peripheral blood cells were collected concurrently. Spanning cysteine to phenylalanine, the CDR3 consists of 16 amino acids. CDR3 DNA is the only sequence kept; it has 48 bases, read in frame from the first base. At the junction V is shortened by 5 bases and J by 3 bases; bases outside the gene matches: 9. The germline V gene (reference sequence) provides CDR1 MNHEY and CDR2 SMNVEV. The TCR comes from a human donor with low-grade glioma or glioblastoma, undergoing nonglioma brain surgery, or in good health (not recorded which). Rearrangement joined TRBV27 to TRBJ2-1; the junction holds 8 bases that match TRBD2. Sequenced material: glioma tissue, nonneoplastic brain tissue, or PBMCs (not recorded which). The CDR3 protein: CASSTPGGASYNEQFF. The base sequence is TGTGCCAGCAGTACCCCGGGGGGGGCTAGCTACAATGAGCAGTTCTTC.